Below, one T cell receptor (beta chain) is given with its context. The source of the sample is a study of blood T cell repertoires in COVID-19. Study details: COVID-19 samples from acute and convalescent phases originated in the United States, Italy and Spain. From T cells, B-cell-depleted T cells, or PBMCs came the material, which was cDNA or gDNA.

The CDR3 sequence is 16 residues long. Germline V lookup: CDR1 SGHNT, CDR2 YYREEE (reference sequence). Trimming removed 4 bases from V and 0 bases from J, with 16 bases in between. Per the authors' pipeline: Reference gene primers were amplified, and this amplification served to estimate nucleated cell counts. Here immunoSEQ multiplex PCR was the method, and the copy in TCRdb shows in-frame clones only, minus some. The V and J calls and the clone size are those of that table, but D and trimming were determined from the DNA. The sample has tens of thousands of clones, approximately 86% seen once. Sequencing was performed on peripheral blood. This chain links TRBV5-4 with TRBJ1-2; D is undetermined. This clonotype was obtained from a man between 60 and 75 years old with acute or convalescent COVID-19. The CDR3 DNA reads as TGTGCCAGCAGCCAGGCGGAGGGTAGCGCTAACTATGGCTACACCTTC. Translation gives CASSQAEGSANYGYTF.